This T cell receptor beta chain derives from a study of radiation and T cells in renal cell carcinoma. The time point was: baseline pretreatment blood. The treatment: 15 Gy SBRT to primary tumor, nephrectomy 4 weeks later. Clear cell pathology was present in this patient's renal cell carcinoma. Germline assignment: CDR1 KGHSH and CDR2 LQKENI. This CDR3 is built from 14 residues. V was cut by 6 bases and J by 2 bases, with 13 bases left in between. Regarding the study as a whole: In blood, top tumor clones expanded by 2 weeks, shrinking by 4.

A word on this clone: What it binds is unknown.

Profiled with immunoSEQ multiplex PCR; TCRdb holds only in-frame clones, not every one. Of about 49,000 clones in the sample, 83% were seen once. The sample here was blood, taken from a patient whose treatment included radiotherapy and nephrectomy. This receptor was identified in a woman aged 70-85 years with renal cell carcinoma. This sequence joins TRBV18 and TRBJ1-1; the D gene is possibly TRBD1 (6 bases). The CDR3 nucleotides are TGTGCCAGCTCGCCTACAGGGTTCAACACTGAAGCTTTCTTT. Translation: CASSPTGFNTEAFF.